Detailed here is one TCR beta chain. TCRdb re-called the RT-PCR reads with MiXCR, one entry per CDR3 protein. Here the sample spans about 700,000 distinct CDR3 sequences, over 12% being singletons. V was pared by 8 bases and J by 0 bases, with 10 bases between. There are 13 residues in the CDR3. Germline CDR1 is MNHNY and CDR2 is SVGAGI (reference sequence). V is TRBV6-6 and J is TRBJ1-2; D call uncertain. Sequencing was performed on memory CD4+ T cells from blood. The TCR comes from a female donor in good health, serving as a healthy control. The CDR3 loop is CASAQDANYGYTF. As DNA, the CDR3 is TGTGCCAGCGCCCAGGACGCTAACTATGGCTACACCTTC.